This TCR beta chain is from a study of cytomegalovirus exposure and HLA in healthy donors. General study points: A later analysis by the authors found several of the most significant clusters apparently linked to common viral pathogens. One variant, a missense change in DCLRE1C, was linked in a later analysis to TCR beta V- and J-gene trimming. CMV serostatus was the sole immune exposure information available.

This clone has just one count. Its antigen is currently unknown. The PCR employed 60 Vbeta primers together with 13 Jbeta primers. This table comes from immunoSEQ multiplex PCR, and its TCRdb copy is limited to in-frame clones, with some not included. This table holds about 160,000 clones, approximately 80% found once. This sequence originates from a woman between 45 and 65 years old in good health and CMV-seronegative. The material sequenced was PBMCs.

The CDR3 nucleotides read TGTGCCAGCAGCTTAGGGTCAGGGGGCCATAGCAATCAGCCCCAGCATTTT. It translates to CASSLGSGGHSNQPQHF. The rearrangement uses TRBV7-9 and TRBJ1-5; TRBD1 matches at 8 bases. Germline values: CDR1 SEHNR, CDR2 FQNEAQ (reference sequence). This CDR3 is 17 amino acids long. J lost 0 bases, V lost 1 base, and 5 bases had no gene match.